This TCR beta chain came from a study of cytomegalovirus exposure and HLA in healthy donors. The study, taken as a whole, reports: Researchers reported in a later analysis that a missense DCLRE1C variant was tied to TCR beta V- and J-gene trimming. Cytomegalovirus association was assigned to about 150 TCR beta chains.

PCR used 60 Vbeta primers and 13 Jbeta primers. Original processing methods: An analysis performed later counted roughly 80 million unique TCR beta chains (around 11 million of them shared). Profiling relied on immunoSEQ multiplex PCR, and the TCRdb table lists in-frame clones only, not all of them. V, J and clone size reflect that table, while D and trimming were determined from the DNA. In the table there are 60,000 to 75,000 clones, under 85% of which are singletons. Looked up from germline, CDR1 is SGHTS and CDR2 is YDEGEE. This CDR3 contains 11 residues. The germline V and J ends were trimmed by 3 bases and 8 bases, with 3 bases remaining between them. Remarks on this clone: What it recognizes is unknown.

Sequenced material: PBMCs. This TCR was sampled from a woman in her sixties in good health and CMV-seropositive. This rearrangement joins TRBV5-8 to TRBJ1-6; unclear D gene. The CDR3 sequence is CASSSYSPLHF. For the CDR3, the DNA is TGTGCCAGCAGCTCTTATTCACCCCTCCACTTT.